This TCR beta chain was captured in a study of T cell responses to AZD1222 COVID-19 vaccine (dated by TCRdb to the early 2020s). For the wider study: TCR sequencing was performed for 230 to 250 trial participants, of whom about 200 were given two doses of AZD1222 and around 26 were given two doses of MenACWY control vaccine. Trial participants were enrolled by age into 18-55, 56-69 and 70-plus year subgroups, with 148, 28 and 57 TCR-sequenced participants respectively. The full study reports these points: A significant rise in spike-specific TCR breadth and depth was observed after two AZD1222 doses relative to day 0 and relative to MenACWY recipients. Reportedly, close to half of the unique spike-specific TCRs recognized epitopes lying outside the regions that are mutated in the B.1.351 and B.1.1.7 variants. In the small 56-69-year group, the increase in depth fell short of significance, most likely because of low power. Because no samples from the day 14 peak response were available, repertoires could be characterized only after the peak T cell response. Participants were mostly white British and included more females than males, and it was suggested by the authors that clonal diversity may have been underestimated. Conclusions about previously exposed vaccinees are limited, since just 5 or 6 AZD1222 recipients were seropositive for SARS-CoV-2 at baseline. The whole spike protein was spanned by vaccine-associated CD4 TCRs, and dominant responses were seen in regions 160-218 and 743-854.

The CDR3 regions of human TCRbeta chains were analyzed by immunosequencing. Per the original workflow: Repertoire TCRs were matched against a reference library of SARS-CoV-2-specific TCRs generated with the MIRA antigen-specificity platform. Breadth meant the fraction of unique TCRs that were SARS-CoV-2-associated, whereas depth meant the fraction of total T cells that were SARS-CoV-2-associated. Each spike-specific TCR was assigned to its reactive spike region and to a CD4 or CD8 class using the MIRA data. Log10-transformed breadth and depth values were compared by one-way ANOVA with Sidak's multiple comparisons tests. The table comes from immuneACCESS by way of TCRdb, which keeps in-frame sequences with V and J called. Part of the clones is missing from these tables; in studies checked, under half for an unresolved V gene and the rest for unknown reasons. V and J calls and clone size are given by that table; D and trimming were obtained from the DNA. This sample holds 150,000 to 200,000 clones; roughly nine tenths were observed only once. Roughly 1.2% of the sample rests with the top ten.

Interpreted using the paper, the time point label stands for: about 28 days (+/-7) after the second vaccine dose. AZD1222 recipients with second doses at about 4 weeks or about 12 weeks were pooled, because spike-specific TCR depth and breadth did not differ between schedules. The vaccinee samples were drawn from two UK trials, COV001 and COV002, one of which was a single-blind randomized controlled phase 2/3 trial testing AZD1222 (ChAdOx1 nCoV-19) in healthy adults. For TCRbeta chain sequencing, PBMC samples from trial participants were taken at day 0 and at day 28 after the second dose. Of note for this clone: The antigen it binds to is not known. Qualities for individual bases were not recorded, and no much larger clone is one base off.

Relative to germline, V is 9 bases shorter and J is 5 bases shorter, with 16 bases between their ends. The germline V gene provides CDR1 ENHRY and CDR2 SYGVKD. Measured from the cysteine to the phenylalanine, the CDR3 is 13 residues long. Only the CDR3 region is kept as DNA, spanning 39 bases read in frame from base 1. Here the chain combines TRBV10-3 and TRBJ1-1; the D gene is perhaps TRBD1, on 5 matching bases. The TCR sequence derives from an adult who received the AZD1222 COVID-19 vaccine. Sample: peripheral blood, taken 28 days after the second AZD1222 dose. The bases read TGTGCCATGGGGGGGATAGGGAAGACTGAAGCTTTCTTT. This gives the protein CAMGGIGKTEAFF.